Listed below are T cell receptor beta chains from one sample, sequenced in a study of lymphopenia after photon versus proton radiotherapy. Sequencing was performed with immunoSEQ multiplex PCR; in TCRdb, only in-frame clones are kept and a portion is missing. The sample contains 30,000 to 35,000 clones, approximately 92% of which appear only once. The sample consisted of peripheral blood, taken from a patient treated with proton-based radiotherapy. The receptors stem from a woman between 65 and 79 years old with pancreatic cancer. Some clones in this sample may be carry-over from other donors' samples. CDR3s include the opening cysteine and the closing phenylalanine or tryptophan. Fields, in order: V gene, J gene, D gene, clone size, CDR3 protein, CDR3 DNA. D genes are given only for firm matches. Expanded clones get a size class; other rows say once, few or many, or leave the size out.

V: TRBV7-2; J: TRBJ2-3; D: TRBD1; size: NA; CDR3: CASSSQGIGDTQYF; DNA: TGTGCCAGCAGCTCACAGGGGATTGGAGATACGCAGTATTTT
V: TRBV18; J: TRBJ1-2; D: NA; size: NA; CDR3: CASSPRADPLSTF; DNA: TGTGCCAGCTCACCAAGGGCGGACCCCTTGAGCACCTTC
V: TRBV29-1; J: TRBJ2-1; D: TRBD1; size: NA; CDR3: CSVGQGTNEQFF; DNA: TGCAGCGTGGGACAGGGAACGAATGAGCAGTTCTTC
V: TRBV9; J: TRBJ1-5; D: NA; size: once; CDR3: CASSVDGGAKPQHF; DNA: TGTGCCAGCAGCGTAGATGGGGGGGCGAAGCCCCAGCATTTT
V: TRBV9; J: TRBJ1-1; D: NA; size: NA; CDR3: CASSVLGGGTEAFF; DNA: TGTGCCAGCAGCGTACTGGGGGGAGGCACTGAAGCTTTCTTT
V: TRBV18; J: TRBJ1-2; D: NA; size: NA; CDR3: CASSPLGDSPNGYTF; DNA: TGTGCCAGCTCACCACTTGGGGATAGCCCCAATGGCTACACCTTC
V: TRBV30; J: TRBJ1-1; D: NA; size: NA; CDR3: CAWSAQTNTEAFF; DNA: TGTGCCTGGAGTGCCCAGACAAACACTGAAGCTTTCTTT
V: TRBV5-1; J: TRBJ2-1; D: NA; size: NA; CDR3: CASSPLYGSSYNEQFF; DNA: TGCGCCAGCAGCCCGCTCTATGGGAGCTCCTACAATGAGCAGTTCTTC
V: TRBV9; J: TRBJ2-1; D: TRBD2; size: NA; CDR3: CASSLLLASNYNEQFF; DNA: TGTGCCAGCAGCCTCCTACTAGCGAGCAACTACAATGAGCAGTTCTTC
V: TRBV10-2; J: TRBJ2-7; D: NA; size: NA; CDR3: CASSEWRRDKQYF; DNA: TGCGCCAGCAGTGAGTGGAGGCGCGATAAGCAGTACTTC
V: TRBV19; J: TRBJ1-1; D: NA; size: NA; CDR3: CASSPGQLPTEAFF; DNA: TGTGCCAGTAGTCCCGGACAGCTACCCACTGAAGCTTTCTTT
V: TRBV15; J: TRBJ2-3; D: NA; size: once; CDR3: CATSGYTGGVADTQYF; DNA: TGTGCCACCAGCGGCTACACAGGGGGGGTCGCAGATACGCAGTATTTT
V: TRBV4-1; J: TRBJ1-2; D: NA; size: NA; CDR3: CASSQTAIADYGYTF; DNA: TGCGCCAGCAGCCAAACGGCCATAGCAGATTATGGCTACACCTTC
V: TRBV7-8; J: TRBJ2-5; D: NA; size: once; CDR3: CASSLDRGRETQYF; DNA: TGTGCCAGCAGCTTGGACAGAGGTAGAGAGACCCAGTACTTC
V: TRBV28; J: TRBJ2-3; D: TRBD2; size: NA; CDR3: CASYGGGLNTDTQYF; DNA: TGTGCCAGCTACGGCGGGGGACTAAACACAGATACGCAGTATTTT
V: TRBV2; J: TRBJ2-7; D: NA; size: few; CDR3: CASLRSPQYEQYF; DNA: TGTGCCAGCCTTCGCTCCCCACAATACGAGCAGTACTTC